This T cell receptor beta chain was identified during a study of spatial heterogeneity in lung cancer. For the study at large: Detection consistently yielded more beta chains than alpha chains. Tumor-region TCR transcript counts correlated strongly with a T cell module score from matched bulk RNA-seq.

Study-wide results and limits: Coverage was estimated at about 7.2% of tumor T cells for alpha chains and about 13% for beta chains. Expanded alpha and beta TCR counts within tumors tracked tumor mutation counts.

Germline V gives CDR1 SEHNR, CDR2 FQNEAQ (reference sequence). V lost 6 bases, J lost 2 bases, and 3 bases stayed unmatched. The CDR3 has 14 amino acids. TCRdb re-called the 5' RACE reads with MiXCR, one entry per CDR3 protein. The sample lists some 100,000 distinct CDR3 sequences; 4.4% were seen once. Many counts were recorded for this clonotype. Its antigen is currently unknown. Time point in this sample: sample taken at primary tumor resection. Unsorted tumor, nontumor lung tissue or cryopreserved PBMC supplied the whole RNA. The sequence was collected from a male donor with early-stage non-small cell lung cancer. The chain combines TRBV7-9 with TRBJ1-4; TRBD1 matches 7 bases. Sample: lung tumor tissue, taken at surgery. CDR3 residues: CASRLTGTNEKLFF. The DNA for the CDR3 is TGTGCCAGCAGATTGACAGGGACTAATGAAAAACTGTTTTTT.